The clone carrying this T cell receptor (beta chain) was observed many times. Its matching antigen is unknown. This entry is derived from a study of T-cell reconstitution after alpha-beta-depleted transplantation in children. Whole-study findings and limits: Reportedly, alpha-beta T cells present about two months post-transplant originated from several hundred expanded clones of graft origin. A year had passed since transplant, and T-cell counts and diversity by then came mostly from newly produced T cells. In some patients, recipient T cells and intrathymic progenitors surviving conditioning explained high day-60 diversity.

Researchers prepared the TCRbeta library using unique molecular identifiers, the study reports. Each CDR3 protein gets one entry after TCRdb re-called the PCR reads with MiXCR. The table has more than 200,000 distinct CDR3 sequences, about 8.2% seen once. Germline lookup yields CDR1 DFQATT and CDR2 SNEGSKA (reference sequence). This CDR3 contains 13 residues. V shed 2 bases, J shed 4 bases, and the junction held 3 bases outside the gene matches. The TCR comes from a male patient between 2 and 10 years old who had a stem cell transplant for acute myeloid leukemia, so the T cells may come from the graft donor. Sequenced material: PBMCs, mostly from graft donor cells, taken 360 days after TCRalphabeta/CD19-depleted stem cell transplant. The gene calls are TRBV20-1 and TRBJ1-2, with 8 bases aligning to TRBD1. The CDR3 DNA is TGCAGTGCTAGACAGACAGGGGTCTATGGCTACACCTTC. Its protein product is CSARQTGVYGYTF.